The T cell receptor beta chain described here comes from a study of shared clonotypes between healthy human individuals. Only in-frame clones appear in the TCRdb table, and some are missing; sequencing was by immunoSEQ multiplex PCR. The data contain around 2.3 million clones, approximately 96% of them singletons. This CDR3 contains 17 residues. CDR1 is MNHEY and CDR2 is SMNVEV in the germline V gene (reference sequence). V trimming: 6 bases; J trimming: 1 base; junction bases outside the gene matches: 13. With respect to this clone: Its specificity is not known.

Notes on the study in general: Sequencing depth was expected to affect clonotype sharing among donors.

The receptor comes from a man between 18 and 35 years old in good health. What was sequenced was naive CD4+ T cells sorted from blood. As to subset: CD45RA+ positively selected. This rearrangement joins TRBV27 to TRBJ1-1, with TRBD1 matching 8 bases. CDR3 region: CASSRTRQGRGNTEAFF. In nucleotides, the CDR3 is TGTGCCAGCAGCCGGACCCGACAGGGGCGCGGGAACACTGAAGCTTTCTTT.